The 27 T cell receptor beta chains below come from one sample, sequenced in a study of blood T cell repertoires in COVID-19. Measured with immunoSEQ multiplex PCR; TCRdb has only the in-frame clones, and not every one. Of roughly 200,000 clones in the sample, more than 75% were seen once. The source material was peripheral blood. All receptors come from an older person with COVID-19, enrolled during active disease.

V gene TRBV2 combines with J gene TRBJ1-1, with D possibly TRBD1 on 5 matching bases. Trimming took off 8 bases at V and 5 bases at J, with 18 bases between the two ends. The V gene's germline CDR1 is SNHLY and CDR2 FYNNEI. The CDR3 has 14 amino acids. The CDR3 here is CASPIGREGTEAFF. CDR3 in DNA: TGTGCCAGCCCCATAGGCAGGGAAGGGACTGAAGCTTTCTTT.

The chain uses TRBV4-1 and TRBJ1-4, with a tentative D call TRBD1 (5 bases). Germline V gene lookup returns CDR1 MGHRA and CDR2 YSYEKL. V lost 1 base and J 7 bases, leaving 10 bases between the germline ends. CDR3 length equals 14 residues. CDR3 sequence reads: CASSQVQGIEKLFF. CDR3 nucleotides: TGCGCCAGCAGCCAAGTTCAGGGAATTGAAAAACTGTTTTTT.

V and J are TRBV19 and TRBJ1-1; D is unclear. Germline CDR1 LNHDA, CDR2 SQIVND (reference sequence). V lost 1 base and J 2 bases, leaving 11 bases between the germline ends. There are 15 residues in the CDR3. The CDR3 DNA follows: TGTGCCAGTAGTATAGTCCAGAAATTAAACACTGAAGCTTTCTTT. It encodes CASSIVQKLNTEAFF.

The chain couples TRBV5-1 to TRBJ1-1; perhaps TRBD1 as D (6 bases). Germline V gives CDR1 SGHRS, CDR2 YFSETQ. The ends were cut back, 2 bases at V and 1 base at J, with 9 bases in the middle. This CDR3 region has 14 residues. CDR3 sequence: CASSFWDTNTEAFF. The CDR3 nucleotides are TGCGCCAGCAGCTTCTGGGACACGAACACTGAAGCTTTCTTT. Full variable domain (remainder filled in from reference TRBV5-1 and TRBJ1-1): KAGVTQTPRYLIKTRGQQVTLSCSPISGHRSVSWYQQTPGQGLQFLFEYFSETQRNKGNFPGRFSGRQFSNSRSEMNVSTLELGDSALYLCASSFWDTNTEAFFGQGTRLTVV.

V and J are TRBV4-3 and TRBJ2-1; 10 positions agree with TRBD1. J was trimmed by 6 bases and V by 0 bases; bases with no gene match: 5. The CDR3 extends over 16 amino acids. Germline V CDR1 and CDR2: LGHNA, YSLEER. CDR3 DNA: TGCGCCAGCAGCCAAGAAGTGGGACAGGGGCCCAATGAGCAGTTCTTC. Its translation is CASSQEVGQGPNEQFF.

The chain couples TRBV19 to TRBJ1-6, with TRBD1 as a possible D gene (6 bases). V gave up 5 bases and J gave up 10 bases, with 15 bases separating them. Germline CDR1 reads LNHDA; CDR2 reads SQIVND (reference sequence). This CDR3 spans 14 amino acids. CDR3 amino acids: CASSGTSLNSPLHF. The CDR3 DNA reads TGTGCCAGTAGTGGGACATCGCTCAACTCACCCCTCCACTTT.

The count of this clone is one. The V and J genes are TRBV5-4 and TRBJ2-5; 8 nucleotides line up with TRBD2. From germline, CDR1 is SGHNT and CDR2 YYREEE (reference sequence). CDR3 length: 16 residues. V was pared by 0 bases and J by 2 bases, with 6 bases of the junction left unmatched. In nucleotides, the CDR3 is TGTGCCAGCAGCTTGGGGATAGCGGGAAGACAAGAGACCCAGTACTTC. It yields the protein CASSLGIAGRQETQYF.

V and J are TRBV28 and TRBJ1-5, with TRBD1 identical over 8 bases. CDR3 size: 15 residues. Germline values: CDR1 MDHEN, CDR2 SYDVKM. V was pared by 6 bases and J by 4 bases, with 8 bases of the junction left unmatched. The CDR3 DNA sequence: TGTGCCAGCAGAAGGGACAGGTCGGGGAATCAGCCCCAGCATTTT. Translated, it gives CASRRDRSGNQPQHF.

This chain links TRBV2 with TRBJ1-2, with TRBD1 identical over 8 bases. Trimming removed 7 bases from V and 0 bases from J; junction bases left unmatched: 7. Germline values: CDR1 SNHLY, CDR2 FYNNEI. The CDR3 extends over 15 amino acids. CDR3 nucleotides: TGTGCCAGCAAAGACAGGGGAGCGACTAACTATGGCTACACCTTC. It encodes CASKDRGATNYGYTF.

This rearrangement joins TRBV29-1 to TRBJ2-3; 9 bases agree with TRBD2. The ends lost 7 bases at V and 1 base at J; junction bases unmatched: 3. This CDR3 comprises 13 residues. In germline, CDR1 is SQVTM, CDR2 ANQGSEA. The CDR3 sequence: CSGGLAGTDTQYF. The CDR3 DNA is TGCAGCGGGGGACTAGCTGGCACAGATACGCAGTATTTT.

The chain carries TRBV5-1 and TRBJ1-1, with TRBD1 identical over 7 bases. V trimming: 0 bases; J trimming: 5 bases; junction bases outside the gene matches: 7. CDR3 length: 15 residues. CDR1 is SGHRS and CDR2 is YFSETQ in the germline V gene. DNA of the CDR3: TGCGCCAGCAGCTTGGACGTACAGGGGTTTACTGAAGCTTTCTTT. It codes for CASSLDVQGFTEAFF.

The V call is TRBV2, the J call TRBJ2-3; D possibly corresponds to TRBD2 (6 bases). Between the trimmed V and J ends, which lost 8 bases and 4 bases, there was a span of 10 bases. Germline V gene data show CDR1 as SNHLY and CDR2 as FYNNEI. The CDR3 is 12 amino acids. DNA for the CDR3: TGTGCCAGCGATTGGAGGGCAGATACGCAGTATTTT. Translation gives CASDWRADTQYF.

This chain links TRBV15 with TRBJ2-2; 11 bases map to TRBD2. J was trimmed by 5 bases and V by 3 bases; bases with no gene match: 5. Germline CDR1 is LNHNV and CDR2 is YYDKDF (reference sequence). CDR3 length: 16 amino acids. The CDR3 bases are TGTGCCACCAGCAGCTCTAGCGGGAGGTATACCGGGGAGCTGTTTTTT. Encoded protein: CATSSSSGRYTGELFF. The full variable domain, rest sourced from reference TRBV15 and TRBJ2-2, is DAMVIQNPRYQVTQFGKPVTLSCSQTLNHNVMYWYQQKSSQAPKLLFHYYDKDFNNEADTPDNFQSRRPNTSFCFLDIRSPGLGDTAMYLCATSSSSGRYTGELFFGEGSRLTVL.

The chain has TRBV5-1 and TRBJ2-3; weak D call: TRBD1 (6 bases). The CDR3 extends over 13 amino acids. Germline V lookup: CDR1 SGHRS, CDR2 YFSETQ. V was pared by 4 bases and J by 5 bases, with 11 bases between. In nucleotides, the CDR3 is TGCGCCAGCAGCCCGAGGACAGTAGATACGCAGTATTTT. It yields the protein CASSPRTVDTQYF.

The chain uses TRBV4-3 and TRBJ2-1; 10 nucleotides agree with TRBD1. With V trimmed by 0 bases and J by 6 bases, 11 bases remained unmatched. The CDR3 sequence is 18 residues long. Germline CDR1 and CDR2: LGHNA and YSLEER. The CDR3, as DNA: TGCGCCAGCAGCCAAGACCTTCCCGGGACAGGGGTAAGCAATGAGCAGTTCTTC. This encodes CASSQDLPGTGVSNEQFF.

The V gene is TRBV9, the J gene TRBJ2-1; D possibly corresponds to TRBD2 (6 bases). The CDR3 is 18 amino acids. Between the trimmed V and J ends, which lost 0 bases and 7 bases, there was a span of 23 bases. The germline V gene has CDR1 SGDLS and CDR2 YYNGEE. This chain's CDR3 is CASSVATASAKVGNEQFF. In DNA form, the CDR3 reads TGTGCCAGCAGCGTAGCTACGGCTAGCGCCAAAGTAGGGAATGAGCAGTTCTTC.

The V and J genes are TRBV9 and TRBJ2-1, with D maybe TRBD1 (6 bases). The V gene's germline CDR1 is SGDLS and CDR2 YYNGEE. Trimming pared 1 base from V and 9 bases from J, leaving 17 bases between. The CDR3 extends over 15 amino acids. For the CDR3, the DNA is TGTGCCAGCAGCGTACAGGGGTTCTCTGGCGTTGAGCAGTTCTTC. Protein product: CASSVQGFSGVEQFF.

This clone was counted only a few times. V gene TRBV13 combines with J gene TRBJ2-1, with D perhaps TRBD2 (6 bases). The CDR3 covers 16 residues. V was trimmed by 6 bases and J by 6 bases, leaving 21 bases between them. The germline V gene has CDR1 PRHDT and CDR2 FYEKMQ (reference sequence). The CDR3 protein is CASSRSKGDSFNEQFF. Written as DNA, the CDR3 is TGTGCCAGCAGTCGTTCAAAAGGGGACTCGTTCAATGAGCAGTTCTTC.

This clone was counted many times. This chain links TRBV30 with TRBJ2-7, with 8 bases matching TRBD1. The CDR3 consists of 14 residues. Germline V gene data show CDR1 as GTSNPN and CDR2 as SVGIG (reference sequence). V lost 5 bases and J lost 3; bases outside the gene matches: 9. The DNA for the CDR3 is TGTGCCTGGTCTCGGACAGGGAACTACTACGAGCAGTACTTC. It encodes CAWSRTGNYYEQYF.

The V and J genes are TRBV28 and TRBJ1-1, with TRBD1 identical over 9 bases. Germline CDR1 MDHEN, CDR2 SYDVKM. V trimming: 3 bases; J trimming: 4 bases; junction bases outside the gene matches: 6. This CDR3 is built from 15 residues. CDR3 in amino acids: CASSLGTGWVTEAFF. The DNA for the CDR3 is TGTGCCAGCAGTTTGGGGACAGGGTGGGTCACTGAAGCTTTCTTT.

The chain recombines TRBV5-1 with TRBJ2-3; 7 positions match TRBD2. The V segment lost 4 bases and the J segment 0 bases; nucleotides outside the gene matches: 5. From germline, CDR1 is SGHRS and CDR2 YFSETQ. The CDR3 is 15 residues long. CDR3 in DNA: TGCGCCAGCAGCCCCCCTAGCGGTAGCACAGATACGCAGTATTTT. This gives the protein CASSPPSGSTDTQYF.

This clone was observed once. The chain uses TRBV5-4 and TRBJ2-3, with TRBD1 identical over 7 bases. The germline V gene has CDR1 SGHNT and CDR2 YYREEE (reference sequence). With V trimmed by 3 bases and J by 1 base, 8 bases remained unmatched. The CDR3 length is 16 residues. The CDR3 sequence is CASSSTTGSRTDTQYF. CDR3 DNA sequence: TGTGCCAGCAGCTCGACGACAGGGAGCCGCACAGATACGCAGTATTTT.

The V gene is TRBV29-1, the J gene TRBJ1-2; 8 bases map to TRBD1. CDR1 is SQVTM and CDR2 is ANQGSEA in the germline V gene. Trimming took 5 bases from V and 7 from J; bases not matched to a gene: 9. The CDR3 spans 13 residues. The chain's CDR3 is CSVSLQGAGGYTF. For the CDR3, the DNA is TGCAGCGTTTCGTTGCAGGGGGCAGGTGGCTACACCTTC.

This chain connects TRBV4-3 to TRBJ2-1, with no clear D. Trimming removed 0 bases from V and 5 bases from J, with 8 bases in between. Per germline, CDR1 LGHNA and CDR2 YSLEER. The CDR3 sequence is 14 residues long. CDR3 region: CASSQESDNNEQFF. In DNA, the CDR3 is TGCGCCAGCAGCCAAGAGTCTGACAACAATGAGCAGTTCTTC.

This clone was detected only a few times. The V call is TRBV6-5, the J call TRBJ2-1, with 7 bases fitting TRBD1. Germline CDR1 MNHEY, CDR2 SVGAGI. The ends lost 8 bases at V and 5 bases at J; junction bases unmatched: 12. The CDR3 is 15 residues long. The DNA for the CDR3 is TGTGCCAGCCTTCAGACTAAACAGGGGAACAATGAGCAGTTCTTC. It yields the protein CASLQTKQGNNEQFF.

CDR3 DNA sequence: TGTGCCAGCAGCTCCGAATTGACAGGGGGCTATGGCTACACCTTC. This encodes CASSSELTGGYGYTF. V usage is TRBV7-2 and J usage is TRBJ1-2; TRBD1 matches at 9 bases. CDR3 length: 15 amino acids. V lost 4 bases to trimming and J lost 4 bases; unmatched junction nucleotides: 7. The germline V gene has CDR1 SGHTA and CDR2 FQGNSA.

CDR3 coding DNA: TGTGCCAGCAGTTCCGGACAGAATCAGCCCCAGCATTTT. Protein: CASSSGQNQPQHF. The J gene is TRBJ1-5, the V gene TRBV12-3 or TRBV12-4, with D possibly matching TRBD1 (6 bases). V was cut by 4 bases and J by 4 bases, with 8 bases left in between. This CDR3 has 13 residues.